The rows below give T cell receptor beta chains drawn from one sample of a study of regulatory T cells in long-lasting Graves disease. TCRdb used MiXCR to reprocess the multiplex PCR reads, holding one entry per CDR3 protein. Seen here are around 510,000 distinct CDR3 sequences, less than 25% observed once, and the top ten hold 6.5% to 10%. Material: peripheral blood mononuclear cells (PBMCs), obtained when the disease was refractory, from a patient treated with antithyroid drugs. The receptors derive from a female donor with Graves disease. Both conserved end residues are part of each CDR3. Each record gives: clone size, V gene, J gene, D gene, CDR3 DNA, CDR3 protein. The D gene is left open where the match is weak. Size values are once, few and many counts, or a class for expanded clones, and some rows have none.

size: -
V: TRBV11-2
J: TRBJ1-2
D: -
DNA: TGTGCCAGCAGCTTAGATCTCTTGGGAGCGAACGTGAGGGGCTACACCTTC
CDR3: CASSLDLLGANVRGYTF

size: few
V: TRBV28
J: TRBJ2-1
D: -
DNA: TGTGCCAGCAGTTTGATTAGCGGTGGTGAGCAGTTCTTC
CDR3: CASSLISGGEQFF

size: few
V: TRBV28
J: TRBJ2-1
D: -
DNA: TGTGCCAGCAGGGACAGCAGCTCCTACAATGAGCAGTTCTTC
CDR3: CASRDSSSYNEQFF

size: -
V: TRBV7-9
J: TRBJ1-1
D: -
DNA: TGTGCCAGCAGCCACATGAGGGGTGAAGCTTTCTTT
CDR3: CASSHMRGEAFF

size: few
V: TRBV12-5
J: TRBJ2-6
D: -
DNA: TGTGCTAGTGGCATACGAAGGGGGATCGGGGCCAACGTCCTGACTTTC
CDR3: CASGIRRGIGANVLTF

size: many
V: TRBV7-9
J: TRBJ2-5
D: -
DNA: TGTGCCAGCAGCCCCACTAGCTGGGGACAAGAGACCCAGTACTTC
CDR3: CASSPTSWGQETQYF

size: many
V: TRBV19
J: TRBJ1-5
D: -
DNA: TGTGCCAGTAGTAAGGTCCACGGGAGCAATCAGCCCCAGCATTTT
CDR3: CASSKVHGSNQPQHF

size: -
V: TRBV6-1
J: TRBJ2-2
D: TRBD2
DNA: TGTGCCAGCAGTCGTCAATCAGTTATAAGCGGGAGTGGTTTCACCGGGGAGCTGTTTTTT
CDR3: CASSRQSVISGSGFTGELFF

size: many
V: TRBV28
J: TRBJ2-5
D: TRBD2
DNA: TGTGCCAGCAGACGGAGGAGGACTAGCGGGGACCAAGAGACCCAGTACTTC
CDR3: CASRRRRTSGDQETQYF

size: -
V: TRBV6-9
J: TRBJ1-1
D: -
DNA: TGTGCCAGCAGTTACGTCGGACGGATGAACACTGAAGCTTTCTTT
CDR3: CASSYVGRMNTEAFF

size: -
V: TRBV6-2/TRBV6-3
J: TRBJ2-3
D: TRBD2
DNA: TGTGCCAGCAGTTACGGGACTAGCGGGTTAAGCACAGATACGCAGTATTTT
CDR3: CASSYGTSGLSTDTQYF

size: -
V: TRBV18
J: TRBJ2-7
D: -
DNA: TGTGCCAGCTCATCACTAGTTTCTTCCTTCGAGCAGTACTTC
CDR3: CASSSLVSSFEQYF

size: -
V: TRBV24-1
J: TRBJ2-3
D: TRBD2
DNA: TGTGCCACCAGTGACGCCCCCGGGCTAGCGGGAGATACGCAGTATTTT
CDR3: CATSDAPGLAGDTQYF

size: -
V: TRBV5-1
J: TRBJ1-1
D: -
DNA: TGCGCCAGCAGTTACGACTCCTCAGACAGGACGTACACTGAAGCTTTCTTT
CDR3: CASSYDSSDRTYTEAFF

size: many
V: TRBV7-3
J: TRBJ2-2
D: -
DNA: TGTGCCAGCAGCTTAGCACAGGAGTTCACGAACACCGGGGAGCTGTTTTTT
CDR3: CASSLAQEFTNTGELFF

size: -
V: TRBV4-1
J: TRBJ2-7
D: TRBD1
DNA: TGCGCCAGCAGCCAAACGCCGGGACAGGGGAGCTACGAGCAGTACTTC
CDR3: CASSQTPGQGSYEQYF

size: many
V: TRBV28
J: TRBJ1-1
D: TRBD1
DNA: TGTGCCAGCAGCCCGGGGACAGGGTACACTGAAGCTTTCTTT
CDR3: CASSPGTGYTEAFF

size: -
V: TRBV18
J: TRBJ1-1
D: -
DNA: TGTGCCAGCCAACAGGAGGGGGGCTGGACTGAAGCTTTCTTT
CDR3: CASQQEGGWTEAFF

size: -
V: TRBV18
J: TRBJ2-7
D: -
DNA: TGTGCCAGCTCACCGGGAGACAGACTCCCTTTCTACGAGCAGTACTTC
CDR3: CASSPGDRLPFYEQYF

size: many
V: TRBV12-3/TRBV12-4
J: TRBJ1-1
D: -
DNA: TGTGCCAGCAGTTTACAGGGATTGGGCACTGAAGCTTTCTTT
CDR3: CASSLQGLGTEAFF

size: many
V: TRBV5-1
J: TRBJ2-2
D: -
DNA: TGCGCCAGCAGCTTGACCCCTTGGTTAGCGGAGAACACCGGGGAGCTGTTTTTT
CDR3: CASSLTPWLAENTGELFF

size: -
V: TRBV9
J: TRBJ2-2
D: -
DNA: TGTGCCAGCAGCGACACCTTAGAGGACGGAGAGAACACCGGGGAGCTGTTTTTT
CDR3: CASSDTLEDGENTGELFF

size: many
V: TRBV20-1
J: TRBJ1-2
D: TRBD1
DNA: TGCAGTGCTAGTGCAGCCGGGACAGGGGGCTATGGCTACACCTTC
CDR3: CSASAAGTGGYGYTF

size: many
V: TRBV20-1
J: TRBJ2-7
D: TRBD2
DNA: TGCAGTGCTAGACCAGTGGGACTAGCGGGAGAGCAGTACTTC
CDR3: CSARPVGLAGEQYF

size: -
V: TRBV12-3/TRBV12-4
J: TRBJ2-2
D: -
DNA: TGTGCCAGCAGAACAAGCGTGGGGGGCCCGGACACCGGGGAGCTGTTTTTT
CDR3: CASRTSVGGPDTGELFF

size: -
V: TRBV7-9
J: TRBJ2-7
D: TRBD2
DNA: TGTGCCAGCAGCCTCCCCGGGGGGGGGCTCTACGAGCAGTACTTC
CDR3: CASSLPGGGLYEQYF

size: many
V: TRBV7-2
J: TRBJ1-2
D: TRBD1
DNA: TGTGCCAGCAGCTCTTGGACAGGAGTGAACTATGGCTACACCTTC
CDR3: CASSSWTGVNYGYTF

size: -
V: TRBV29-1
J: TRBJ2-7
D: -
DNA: TGCAGCGTTTCTGGGATAAGGACAAATCCCTACGAGCAGTACTTC
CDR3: CSVSGIRTNPYEQYF

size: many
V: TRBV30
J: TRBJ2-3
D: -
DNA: TGTGCCTGGAGTGAGGGACTCTCAGATACGCAGTATTTT
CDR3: CAWSEGLSDTQYF

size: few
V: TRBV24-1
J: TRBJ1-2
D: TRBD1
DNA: TGTGCCACCAGTGATTTGCCGCTTGCCGGGACAGGGAATTTCTATGGCTACACCTTC
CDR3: CATSDLPLAGTGNFYGYTF

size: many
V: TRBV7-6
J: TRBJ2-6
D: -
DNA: TGTGCCAGCAGCTCCAGCCGAACAGGCTCTGGGGCCAACGTCCTGACTTTC
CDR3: CASSSSRTGSGANVLTF

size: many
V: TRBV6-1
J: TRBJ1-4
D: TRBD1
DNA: TGTGCCAGCAGCCAAGGGACAGCTCATGAAAAACTGTTTTTT
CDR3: CASSQGTAHEKLFF

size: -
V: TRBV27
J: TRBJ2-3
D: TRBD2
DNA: TGTGCCAGCAAGAGAACTAGCGGGCGTAGCTTTAGCACAGATACGCAGTATTTT
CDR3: CASKRTSGRSFSTDTQYF

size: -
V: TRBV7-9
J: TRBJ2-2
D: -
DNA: TGTGCCAGCAGCTCCCTAGCTTTGGGATCGTCCGGGGAGCTGTTTTTT
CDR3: CASSSLALGSSGELFF

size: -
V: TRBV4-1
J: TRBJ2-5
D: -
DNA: TGCGCCAGCAGCCAGGGTGGAGCTGGGGAGACCCAGTACTTC
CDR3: CASSQGGAGETQYF

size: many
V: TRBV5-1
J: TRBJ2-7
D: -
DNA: TGCGCCAGCAGCTTTGATTGGGGGACCTACGAGCAGTACTTC
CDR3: CASSFDWGTYEQYF

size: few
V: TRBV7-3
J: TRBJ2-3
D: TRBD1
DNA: TGTGCCAGCAGTCCACAGGGGGATACGCAGTATTTT
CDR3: CASSPQGDTQYF

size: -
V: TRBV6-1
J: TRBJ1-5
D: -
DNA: TGTGCCATCAAGGGGGGGGCTTGGCAGCCCCAGCATTTT
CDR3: CAIKGGAWQPQHF

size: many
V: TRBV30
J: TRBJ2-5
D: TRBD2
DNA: TGTGCCTGGACCCGACTAGCAGGGGAGACCCAGTACTTC
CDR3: CAWTRLAGETQYF

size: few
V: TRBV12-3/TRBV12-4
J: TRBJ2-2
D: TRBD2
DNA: TGTGCCAGCAGTCGGACTAGCGGGGGGACCGGGGAGCTGTTTTTT
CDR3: CASSRTSGGTGELFF

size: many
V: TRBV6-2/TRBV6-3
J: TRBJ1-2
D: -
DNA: TGTGCCAGCAGTGTGCCGAACAGGGAAGGCTACACCTTC
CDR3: CASSVPNREGYTF

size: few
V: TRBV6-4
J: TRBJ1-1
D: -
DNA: TGTGCCAGCAGTGGAGGGGCTCTTTACCCCGGTGACACTGAAGCTTTCTTT
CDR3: CASSGGALYPGDTEAFF

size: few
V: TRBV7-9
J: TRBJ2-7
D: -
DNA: TGTGCCAGCAGCTTAGCGGGACCGAGCTCTAGGGAGCAGTACTTC
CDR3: CASSLAGPSSREQYF

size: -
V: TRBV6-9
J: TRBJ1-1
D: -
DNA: TGTGCCAGGATACAGATGCGGACACTCACGGGCGGAGCTTTCTTT
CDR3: CARIQMRTLTGGAFF

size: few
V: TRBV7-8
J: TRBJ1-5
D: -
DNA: TGTGCCAGCAGCTTGGGCGACAGACCCAATCAGCCCCAGCATTTT
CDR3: CASSLGDRPNQPQHF

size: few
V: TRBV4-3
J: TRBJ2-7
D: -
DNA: TGCGCCAGCAGCCAAGATAGGGGATTT
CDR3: CASSQDRGF

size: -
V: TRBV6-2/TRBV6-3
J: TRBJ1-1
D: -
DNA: TGTGCCAGCAGTTACTCGATGGCAGGGAGAAGTTTCACTGAAGCTTTCTTT
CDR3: CASSYSMAGRSFTEAFF

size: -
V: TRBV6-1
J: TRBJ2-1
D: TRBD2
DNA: TGTGCCAGCACGGCGGGAGGGGGTGATGAGCAGTTCTTC
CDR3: CASTAGGGDEQFF

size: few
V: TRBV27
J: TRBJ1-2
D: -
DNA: TGTGCCAGCAGTTTCAGGGCCGGAACGGGGGGCTACACCTTC
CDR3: CASSFRAGTGGYTF

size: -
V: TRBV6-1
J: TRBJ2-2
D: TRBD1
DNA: TGTGCCAGCAGTACGGCCCTTGGGGACAGGGGGCATCTATCCGGGGAGCTGTTTTTT
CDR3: CASSTALGDRGHLSGELFF

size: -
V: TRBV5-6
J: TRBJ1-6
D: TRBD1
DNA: TGTGCCAGCAGCTCTGACAGGGGCGATCGTAATTCACCCCTCCACTTT
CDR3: CASSSDRGDRNSPLHF

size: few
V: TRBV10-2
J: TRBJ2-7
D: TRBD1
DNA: TGCGCCAGCACCCCGACAGGGAAACACTACGAGCAGTACTTC
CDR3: CASTPTGKHYEQYF

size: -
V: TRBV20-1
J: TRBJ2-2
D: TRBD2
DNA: TGCAGTGCTACAATGGGACTAGCGGGAAACACCGGGGAGCTGTTTTTT
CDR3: CSATMGLAGNTGELFF

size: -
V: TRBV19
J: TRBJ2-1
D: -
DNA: TGTGCCAGTAGTAAACAGGGTCGCCTTAACAATGAGCAGTTCTTC
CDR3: CASSKQGRLNNEQFF

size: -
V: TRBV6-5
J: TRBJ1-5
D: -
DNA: TGTGCCAGCAGTTACGGACAGAACAATCAGCCCCAGCATTTT
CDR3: CASSYGQNNQPQHF

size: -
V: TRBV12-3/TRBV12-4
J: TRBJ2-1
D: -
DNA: TGTGCCAGCAGTGATGGGGGCCCGGGGGATGAGCAGTTCTTC
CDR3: CASSDGGPGDEQFF

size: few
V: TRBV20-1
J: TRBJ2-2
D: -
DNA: TGCAGTGCTCAGCTCTCCGGGACCCTGAACACCGGGGAGCTGTTTTTT
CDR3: CSAQLSGTLNTGELFF

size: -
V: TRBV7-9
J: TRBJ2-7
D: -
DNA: TGTGCCAGCAGCTTAGAAGGCAGAGGGGACTACGAGCAGTACTTC
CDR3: CASSLEGRGDYEQYF

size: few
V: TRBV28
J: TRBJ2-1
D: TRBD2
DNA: TGTGCCAGCAGTCCATACCCGGGACTAGCGGGAAAAAATGAGCAGTTCTTC
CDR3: CASSPYPGLAGKNEQFF

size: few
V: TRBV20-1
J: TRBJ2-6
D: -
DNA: TGCAGTGCTAGGGGCAGGGTCGGGTCTGGGGCCAACGTCCTGACTTTC
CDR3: CSARGRVGSGANVLTF